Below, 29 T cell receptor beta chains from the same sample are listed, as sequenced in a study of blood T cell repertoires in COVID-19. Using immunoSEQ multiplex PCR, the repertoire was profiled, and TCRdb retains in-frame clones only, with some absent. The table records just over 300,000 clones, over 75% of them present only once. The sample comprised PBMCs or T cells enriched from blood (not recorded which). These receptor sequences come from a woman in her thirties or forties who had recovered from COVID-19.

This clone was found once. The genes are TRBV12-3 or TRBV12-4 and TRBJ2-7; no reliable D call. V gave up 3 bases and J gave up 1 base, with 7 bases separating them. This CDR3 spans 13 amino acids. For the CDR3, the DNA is TGTGCCAGCAGTTTCTGGGCATCCTACGAGCAGTACTTC. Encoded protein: CASSFWASYEQYF.

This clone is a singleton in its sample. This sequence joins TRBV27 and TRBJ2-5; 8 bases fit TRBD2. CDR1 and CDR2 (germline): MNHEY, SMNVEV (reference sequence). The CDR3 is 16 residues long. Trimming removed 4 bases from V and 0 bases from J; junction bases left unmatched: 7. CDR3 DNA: TGTGCCAGCAGTTCCCTCATAGCGGGAAACCAAGAGACCCAGTACTTC. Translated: CASSSLIAGNQETQYF.

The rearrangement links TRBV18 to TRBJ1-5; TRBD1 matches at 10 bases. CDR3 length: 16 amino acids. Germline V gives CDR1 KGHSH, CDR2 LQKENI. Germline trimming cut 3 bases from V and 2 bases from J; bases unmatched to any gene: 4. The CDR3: CASSPSGTGGNQPQHF. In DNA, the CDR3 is TGTGCCAGCTCACCGTCGGGGACAGGGGGCAATCAGCCCCAGCATTTT.

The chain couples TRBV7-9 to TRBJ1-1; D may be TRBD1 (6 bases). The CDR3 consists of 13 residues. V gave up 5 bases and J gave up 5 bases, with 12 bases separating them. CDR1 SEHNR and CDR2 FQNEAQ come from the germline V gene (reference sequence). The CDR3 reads CASSPTGMTEAFF. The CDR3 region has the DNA TGTGCCAGCAGCCCTACAGGGATGACTGAAGCTTTCTTT.

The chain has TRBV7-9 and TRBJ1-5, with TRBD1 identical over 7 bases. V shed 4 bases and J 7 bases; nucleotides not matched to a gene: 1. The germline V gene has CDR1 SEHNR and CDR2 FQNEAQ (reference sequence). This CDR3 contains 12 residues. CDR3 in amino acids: CASSSGGQPQHF. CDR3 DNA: TGTGCCAGCAGCTCAGGGGGACAGCCCCAGCATTTT.

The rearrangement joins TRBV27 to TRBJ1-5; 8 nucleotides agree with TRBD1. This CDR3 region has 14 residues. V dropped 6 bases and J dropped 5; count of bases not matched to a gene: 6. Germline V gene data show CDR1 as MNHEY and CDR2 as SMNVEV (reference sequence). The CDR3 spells CASRVTGGYQPQHF. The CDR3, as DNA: TGTGCCAGCAGGGTCACAGGGGGGTATCAGCCCCAGCATTTT.

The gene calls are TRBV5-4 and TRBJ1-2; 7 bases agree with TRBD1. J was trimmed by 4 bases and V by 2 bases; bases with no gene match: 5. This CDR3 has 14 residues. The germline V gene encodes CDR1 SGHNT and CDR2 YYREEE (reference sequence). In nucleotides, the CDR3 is TGTGCCAGCAGCTTCGGGACAGCATCCTATGGCTACACCTTC. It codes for CASSFGTASYGYTF.

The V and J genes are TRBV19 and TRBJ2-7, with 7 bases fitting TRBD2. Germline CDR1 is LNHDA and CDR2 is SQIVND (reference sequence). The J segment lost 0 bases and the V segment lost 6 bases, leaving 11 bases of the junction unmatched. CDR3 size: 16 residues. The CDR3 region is CASSLRGRGDSYEQYF. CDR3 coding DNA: TGTGCCAGTAGCCTACGTGGGAGGGGAGACTCCTACGAGCAGTACTTC.

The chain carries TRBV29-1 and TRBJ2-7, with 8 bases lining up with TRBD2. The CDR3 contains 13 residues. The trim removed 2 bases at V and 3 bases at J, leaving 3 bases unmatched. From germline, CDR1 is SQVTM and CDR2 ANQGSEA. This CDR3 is CSVELLADYEQYF. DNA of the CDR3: TGCAGCGTTGAACTACTAGCGGACTACGAGCAGTACTTC.

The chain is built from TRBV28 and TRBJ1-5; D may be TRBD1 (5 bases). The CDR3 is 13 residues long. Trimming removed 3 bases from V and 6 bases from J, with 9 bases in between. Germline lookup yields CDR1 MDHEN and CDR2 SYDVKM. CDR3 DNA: TGTGCCAGCAGTTTGGGGGGGGTTCAGCCCCAGCATTTT. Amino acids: CASSLGGVQPQHF.

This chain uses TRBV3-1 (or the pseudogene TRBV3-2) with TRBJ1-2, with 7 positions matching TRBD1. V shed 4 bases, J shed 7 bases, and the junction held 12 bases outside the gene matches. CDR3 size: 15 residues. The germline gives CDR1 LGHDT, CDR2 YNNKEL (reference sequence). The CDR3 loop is CASSPFGQDVRGYTF. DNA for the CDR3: TGTGCCAGCAGCCCCTTCGGACAGGACGTTCGTGGCTACACCTTC.

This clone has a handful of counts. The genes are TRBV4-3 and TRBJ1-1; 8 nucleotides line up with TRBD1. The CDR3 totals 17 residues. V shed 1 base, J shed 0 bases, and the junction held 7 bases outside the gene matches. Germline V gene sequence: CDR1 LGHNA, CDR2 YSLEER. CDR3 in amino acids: CASSQAGTGRMNTEAFF. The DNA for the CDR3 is TGCGCCAGCAGCCAAGCCGGGACAGGTAGGATGAACACTGAAGCTTTCTTT.

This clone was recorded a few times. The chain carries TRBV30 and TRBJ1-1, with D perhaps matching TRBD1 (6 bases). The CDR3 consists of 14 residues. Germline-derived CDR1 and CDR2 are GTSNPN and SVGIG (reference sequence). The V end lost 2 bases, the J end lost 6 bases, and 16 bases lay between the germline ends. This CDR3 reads CAWSFSGGGAEAFF. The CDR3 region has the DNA TGTGCCTGGAGTTTCTCGGGGGGGGGCGCTGAAGCTTTCTTT.

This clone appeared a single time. CDR3 DNA: TGTGCCAGCAGCTTCCGGGACAGGGCCTACGAGCAGTACTTC. The encoded protein is CASSFRDRAYEQYF. The chain links TRBV11-2 to TRBJ2-7, with TRBD1 identical over 9 bases. Germline V gives CDR1 SGHAT, CDR2 FQNNGV. CDR3 length: 14 residues. The ends lost 3 bases at V and 2 bases at J; junction bases unmatched: 2.

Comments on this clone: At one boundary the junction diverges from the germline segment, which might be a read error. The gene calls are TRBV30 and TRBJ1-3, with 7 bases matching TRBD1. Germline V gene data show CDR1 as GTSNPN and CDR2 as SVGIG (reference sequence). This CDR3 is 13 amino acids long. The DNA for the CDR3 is TGTGCCTGGAGTGTCCAAGGATTTACAGGGGCCCACTTT. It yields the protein CAWSVQGFTGAHF. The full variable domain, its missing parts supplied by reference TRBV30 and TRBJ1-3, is SQTIHQWPATLVQPVGSPLSLECTVEGTSNPNLYWYRQAAGRGLQLLFYSVGIGQISSEVPQNLSASRPQDRQFILSSKKLLLSDSGFYLCAWSVQGFTGAHFGEGSWLTVV.

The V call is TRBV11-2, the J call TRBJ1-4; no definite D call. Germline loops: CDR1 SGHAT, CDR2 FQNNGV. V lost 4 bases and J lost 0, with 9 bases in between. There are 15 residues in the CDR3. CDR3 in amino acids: CASSWAPATNEKLFF. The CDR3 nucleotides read TGTGCCAGCAGCTGGGCACCTGCAACTAATGAAAAACTGTTTTTT. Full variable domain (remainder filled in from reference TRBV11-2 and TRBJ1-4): EAGVAQSPRYKIIEKRQSVAFWCNPISGHATLYWYQQILGQGPKLLIQFQNNGVVDDSQLPKDRFSAERLKGVDSTLKIQPAKLEDSAVYLCASSWAPATNEKLFFGSGTQLSVL.

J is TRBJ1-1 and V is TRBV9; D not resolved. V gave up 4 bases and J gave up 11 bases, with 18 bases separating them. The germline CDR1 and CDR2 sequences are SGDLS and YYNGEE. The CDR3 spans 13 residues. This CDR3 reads CASSPRALAEAFF. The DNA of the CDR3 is TGTGCCAGCAGCCCACGGGCCCTAGCCGAGGCTTTCTTT.

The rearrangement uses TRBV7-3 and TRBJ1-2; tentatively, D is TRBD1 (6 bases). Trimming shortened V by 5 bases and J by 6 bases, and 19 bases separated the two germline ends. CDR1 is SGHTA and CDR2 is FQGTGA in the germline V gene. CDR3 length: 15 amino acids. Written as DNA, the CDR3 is TGTGCCAGCAGCCCCAGGGCGGGGGCAGTCAATGGCTACACCTTC. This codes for CASSPRAGAVNGYTF.

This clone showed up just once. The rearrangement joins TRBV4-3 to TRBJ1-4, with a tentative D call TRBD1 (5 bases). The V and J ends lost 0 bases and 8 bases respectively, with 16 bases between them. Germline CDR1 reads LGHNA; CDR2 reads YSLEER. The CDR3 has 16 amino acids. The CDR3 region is CASSQDPGRAEEKLFF. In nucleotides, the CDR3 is TGCGCCAGCAGCCAAGATCCGGGCAGGGCGGAAGAAAAACTGTTTTTT.

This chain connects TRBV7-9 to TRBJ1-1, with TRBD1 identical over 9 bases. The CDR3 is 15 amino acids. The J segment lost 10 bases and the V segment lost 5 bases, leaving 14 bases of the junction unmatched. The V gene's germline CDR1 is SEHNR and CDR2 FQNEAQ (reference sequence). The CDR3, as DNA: TGTGCCAGCAGCGTACCGGGACAGGGTTCCTTTGGAGCTTTCTTT. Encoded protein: CASSVPGQGSFGAFF.

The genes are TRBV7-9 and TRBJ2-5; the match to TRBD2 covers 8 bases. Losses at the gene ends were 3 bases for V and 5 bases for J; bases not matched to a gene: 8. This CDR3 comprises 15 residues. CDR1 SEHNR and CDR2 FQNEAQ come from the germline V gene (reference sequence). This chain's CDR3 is CASSFAAGGQETQYF. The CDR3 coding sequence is TGTGCCAGCAGCTTCGCGGCGGGAGGTCAGGAGACCCAGTACTTC.

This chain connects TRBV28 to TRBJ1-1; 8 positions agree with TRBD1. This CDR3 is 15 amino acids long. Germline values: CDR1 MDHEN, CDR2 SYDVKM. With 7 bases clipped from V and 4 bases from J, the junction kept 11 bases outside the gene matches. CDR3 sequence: CASIGSGQGRTEAFF. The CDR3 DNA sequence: TGTGCCAGCATCGGCAGCGGACAGGGTCGCACTGAAGCTTTCTTT.

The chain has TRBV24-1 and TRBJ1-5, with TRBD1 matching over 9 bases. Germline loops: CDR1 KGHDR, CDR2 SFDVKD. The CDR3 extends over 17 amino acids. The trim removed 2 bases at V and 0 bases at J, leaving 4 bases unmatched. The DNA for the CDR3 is TGTGCCACCAGTGATTCGGACAGGGGTTATAGCAATCAGCCCCAGCATTTT. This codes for CATSDSDRGYSNQPQHF.

CDR3 residues: CASSSLDRVNEQFF. The CDR3 nucleotides read TGTGCCAGCAGCTCCCTGGACAGGGTCAATGAGCAGTTCTTC. This chain joins TRBV7-3 and TRBJ2-1; 8 bases align to TRBD1. The CDR3 is made up of 14 amino acids. V lost 4 bases and J lost 6; bases outside the gene matches: 5. CDR1 SGHTA and CDR2 FQGTGA come from the germline V gene.

Here the CDR3 reads CASSFQGATEAFF. In DNA, the CDR3 is TGTGCCAGCAGCTTCCAGGGGGCGACTGAAGCTTTCTTT. This chain connects TRBV5-8 to TRBJ1-1; 8 bases are shared with TRBD1. V shed 2 bases, J shed 5 bases, and the junction held 2 bases outside the gene matches. The germline V gene has CDR1 SGHTS and CDR2 YDEGEE. The CDR3 runs to 13 residues.

The CDR3: CASSLLRENEAFF. DNA for the CDR3: TGTGCCAGCTCACTCTTAAGGGAGAATGAAGCTTTCTTT. V is TRBV18 and J is TRBJ1-1; D remains unclear. Germline CDR1 is KGHSH and CDR2 is LQKENI. Trimming stripped 4 bases from V and 7 bases from J, with 13 bases between. CDR3 size: 13 residues.

The CDR3 nucleotides are TGTGCCAGCAGCCGAGGGGGTGGCAATCAGCCCCAGCATTTT. It yields the protein CASSRGGGNQPQHF. The J gene is TRBJ1-5, the V gene TRBV7-9; tentatively, D is TRBD1 (6 bases). The germline V gene encodes CDR1 SEHNR and CDR2 FQNEAQ (reference sequence). The CDR3 totals 14 residues. V was clipped by 5 bases and J by 2 bases, with 10 bases between them.

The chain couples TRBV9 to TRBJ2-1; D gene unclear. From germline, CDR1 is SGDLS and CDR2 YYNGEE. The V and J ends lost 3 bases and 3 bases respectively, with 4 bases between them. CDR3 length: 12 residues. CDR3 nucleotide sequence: TGTGCCAGCAGCGCCATCTACAATGAGCAGTTCTTC. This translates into CASSAIYNEQFF. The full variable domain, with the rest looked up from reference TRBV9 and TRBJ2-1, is DSGVTQTPKHLITATGQRVTLRCSPRSGDLSVYWYQQSLDQGLQFLIQYYNGEERAKGNILERFSAQQFPDLHSELNLSSLELGDSALYFCASSAIYNEQFFGPGTRLTVL.

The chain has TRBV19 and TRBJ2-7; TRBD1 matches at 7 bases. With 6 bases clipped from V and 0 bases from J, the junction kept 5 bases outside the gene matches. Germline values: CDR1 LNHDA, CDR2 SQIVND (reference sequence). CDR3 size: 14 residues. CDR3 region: CASSGTASSYEQYF. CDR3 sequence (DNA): TGTGCCAGTAGCGGGACAGCCAGCTCCTACGAGCAGTACTTC.